This T cell receptor (beta chain) appears in the sequencing data of a study of post-analysis software for immune sequencing data. Whole-study context: As for disease course, relapsing-remitting, secondary progressive and progressive-relapsing multiple sclerosis were all included. Broader study findings: When the samples were clustered directly with F measure, those that had been prepared in the same batch showed strong co-clustering. Compared against controls, patients with multiple sclerosis displayed significantly lower normalized Chao1 diversity. Controls showed lower frequencies than patients for roughly five TRBV segments, and TRBV5-6, TRBV5-1 and TRBV20-1 were among these.

Libraries were made from TCR beta cDNA, and they carried unique molecular identifiers. Input populations of roughly 0.85 to 11 million T cells gave rise to approximately 500,000 cDNA molecules. A single record per CDR3 protein comes from TCRdb applying MiXCR to the PCR reads. The profile covers roughly 580,000 distinct CDR3 sequences, with 40% to 50% appearing a single time and about 1.8% taken by the ten largest. With respect to this clonotype: Its antigen is undetermined.

Germline V gene data show CDR1 as SGHRS and CDR2 as YFSETQ. Trimming removed 3 bases at V and 0 bases at J, with 11 bases between. There are 15 residues in the CDR3. Material for sequencing was blood. The V and J genes are TRBV5-1 and TRBJ2-3, with D perhaps matching TRBD1 (6 bases). The sequence derives from a girl between 5 and 17 years old with multiple sclerosis. The CDR3 sequence: CASSWGRTSTDTQYF. CDR3 in DNA: TGCGCCAGCAGCTGGGGGCGCACCAGCACAGATACGCAGTATTTT. Full variable domain (rest looked up from reference TRBV5-1 and TRBJ2-3): KAGVTQTPRYLIKTRGQQVTLSCSPISGHRSVSWYQQTPGQGLQFLFEYFSETQRNKGNFPGRFSGRQFSNSRSEMNVSTLELGDSALYLCASSWGRTSTDTQYFGPGTRLTVL.